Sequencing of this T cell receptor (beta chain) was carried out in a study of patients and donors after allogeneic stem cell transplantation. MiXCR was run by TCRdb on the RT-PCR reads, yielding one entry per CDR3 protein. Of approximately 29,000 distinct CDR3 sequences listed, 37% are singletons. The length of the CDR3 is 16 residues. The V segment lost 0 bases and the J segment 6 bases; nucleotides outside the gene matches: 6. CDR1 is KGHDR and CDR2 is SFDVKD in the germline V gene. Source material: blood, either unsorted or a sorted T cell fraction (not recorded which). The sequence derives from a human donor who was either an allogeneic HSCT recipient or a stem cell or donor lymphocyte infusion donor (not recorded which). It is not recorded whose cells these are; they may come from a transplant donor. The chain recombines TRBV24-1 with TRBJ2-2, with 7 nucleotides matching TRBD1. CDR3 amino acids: CATSDLQGGRPGELFF. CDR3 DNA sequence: TGTGCCACCAGTGATTTGCAAGGGGGCCGTCCCGGGGAGCTGTTTTTT.